Listed below are T cell receptor beta chains from one sample, sequenced in a study of regulatory T cells in long-lasting Graves disease. TCRdb passed the multiplex PCR reads through MiXCR, listing each CDR3 protein once. The sample consists of 400,000 to 500,000 distinct CDR3 sequences, roughly a fifth of them appearing once. This material consisted of peripheral blood mononuclear cells (PBMCs), taken when the disease was refractory, from a patient treated with antithyroid drugs. The source of these receptors is a female donor with Graves disease. Each CDR3 is given with its conserved first and last residue. Fields, in order: D gene, V gene, J gene, clone size, CDR3 protein, CDR3 DNA. D genes are given only for firm matches. The size field is filled for only some rows; it gives once, few, many or a size class.

TRBD2	TRBV24-1	TRBJ2-1	-	CATSDPRLADYNEQFF	TGTGCCACCAGTGACCCCCGACTAGCGGATTACAATGAGCAGTTCTTC
-	TRBV27	TRBJ2-7	many	CASSFAGMVNEQYF	TGTGCCAGCAGTTTCGCAGGGATGGTAAACGAGCAGTACTTC
TRBD1	TRBV6-1	TRBJ1-1	few	CARRTGDGTEAFF	TGTGCCCGAAGGACAGGGGATGGCACTGAAGCTTTCTTT
TRBD2	TRBV27	TRBJ2-7	-	CATHRGGTSGYEQYF	TGTGCCACCCATCGGGGCGGGACTAGCGGCTACGAGCAGTACTTC
-	TRBV28	TRBJ1-1	many	CASSLRRAMNTEAFF	TGTGCCAGCAGTTTGCGCAGGGCCATGAACACTGAAGCTTTCTTT
-	TRBV5-1	TRBJ1-2	many	CASSSTPNYGYTF	TGCGCCAGCAGCTCAACACCGAACTATGGCTACACCTTC
-	TRBV4-1	TRBJ1-4	-	CASSQEGQFNEKLFF	TGCGCCAGCAGCCAAGAGGGTCAGTTTAATGAAAAACTGTTTTTT
TRBD1	TRBV2	TRBJ1-3	few	CASSSGQGAGNTIYF	TGTGCCAGCAGTTCAGGACAGGGGGCTGGAAACACCATATATTTT
-	TRBV19	TRBJ1-2	-	CASTVPGTNYGYTF	TGTGCCAGTACCGTCCCCGGGACAAACTATGGCTACACCTTC
TRBD2	TRBV14	TRBJ2-7	-	CASSRTSGRVYEQYF	TGTGCCAGCAGCCGGACTAGCGGGAGGGTCTACGAGCAGTACTTC
TRBD2	TRBV7-2	TRBJ2-2	-	CASSLAGLANTGELFF	TGTGCCAGCAGCTTAGCGGGACTAGCGAACACCGGGGAGCTGTTTTTT
-	TRBV27	TRBJ1-5	few	CASSLSEWGPQHF	TGTGCCAGCAGTTTATCGGAGTGGGGGCCCCAGCATTTT
-	TRBV28	TRBJ1-6	few	CASLNSPGSSYNSPLHF	TGTGCCAGCCTCAACAGCCCGGGAAGCTCCTATAATTCACCCCTCCACTTT
-	TRBV7-9	TRBJ1-6	many	CASSLGGAYNSPLHF	TGTGCCAGCAGCTTAGGTGGGGCTTATAATTCACCCCTCCACTTT
-	TRBV29-1	TRBJ1-1	-	CSVGTAPGNTEAFF	TGCAGCGTTGGGACAGCCCCCGGGAACACTGAAGCTTTCTTT
-	TRBV9	TRBJ2-5	-	CASSVMAGSQETQYF	TGTGCCAGCAGCGTCATGGCGGGGTCCCAAGAGACCCAGTACTTC
-	TRBV24-1	TRBJ1-5	few	CATSREQNQPQHF	TGTGCCACCAGCAGGGAACAGAATCAGCCCCAGCATTTT
-	TRBV3-1	TRBJ1-1	many	CASSQGTQNTEAFF	TGTGCCAGCAGCCAAGGTACACAGAACACTGAAGCTTTCTTT
TRBD1	TRBV6-2/TRBV6-3	TRBJ2-2	-	CASSPSGQGGTGELFF	TGTGCCAGCAGTCCCTCAGGACAGGGAGGCACCGGGGAGCTGTTTTTT
-	TRBV28	TRBJ2-2	-	CASSFPLNTGELFF	TGTGCCAGCAGTTTTCCCCTGAACACCGGGGAGCTGTTTTTT
-	TRBV27	TRBJ2-2	-	CASSLSRQFTGELFF	TGTGCCAGCAGTTTGTCTCGACAGTTCACCGGGGAGCTGTTTTTT
TRBD1	TRBV2	TRBJ1-2	many	CASSSGQGYYGYTF	TGTGCCAGCAGCTCGGGACAGGGATACTATGGCTACACCTTC
-	TRBV12-3/TRBV12-4	TRBJ1-5	many	CASSQLPSNQPQHF	TGTGCCAGCAGCCAGTTACCGAGCAATCAGCCCCAGCATTTT
TRBD1	TRBV19	TRBJ1-2	many	CASSMDSGTGSFYGYTF	TGTGCCAGTAGTATGGACTCCGGGACAGGTAGTTTCTATGGCTACACCTTC
-	TRBV15	TRBJ2-3	few	CATSRVTESTDTQYF	TGTGCCACCAGCAGAGTAACTGAAAGCACAGATACGCAGTATTTT
TRBD1	TRBV18	TRBJ1-1	many	CASSPGGNTEAFF	TGTGCCAGCAGTCCAGGGGGTAACACTGAAGCTTTCTTT
TRBD1	TRBV10-3	TRBJ2-7	-	CAISELDRGSSYEQYF	TGTGCCATCAGTGAATTGGACAGGGGAAGTTCCTACGAGCAGTACTTC
TRBD1	TRBV6-5	TRBJ2-7	few	CASSSAGGLYEQYF	TGTGCCAGCAGTTCTGCAGGGGGTCTATACGAGCAGTACTTC
-	TRBV28	TRBJ2-7	many	CASSLGRDLYEQYF	TGTGCCAGCAGTTTAGGCAGGGATCTCTACGAGCAGTACTTC
TRBD1	TRBV10-3	TRBJ2-7	many	CAISVDRGDEQYF	TGTGCCATCAGCGTGGACAGGGGGGACGAGCAGTACTTC
-	TRBV5-5	TRBJ1-5	-	CASSRFGLNQPQHF	TGTGCCAGCAGCCGTTTCGGGCTAAATCAGCCCCAGCATTTT
-	TRBV28	TRBJ1-6	few	CASIVTGSQSPLHF	TGTGCCAGCATTGTGACAGGTTCACAATCACCCCTCCACTTT
-	TRBV2	TRBJ2-5	many	CASSEDPQETQYF	TGTGCCAGCAGTGAAGATCCCCAGGAGACCCAGTACTTC
TRBD1	TRBV18	TRBJ2-2	-	CASSPYGTGSGGELFF	TGTGCCAGCTCACCTTACGGGACAGGGTCTGGCGGGGAGCTGTTTTTT
-	TRBV6-1	TRBJ1-5	once	CASSVIGFGNQPQHF	TGTGCCAGCAGTGTCATAGGGTTCGGCAATCAGCCCCAGCATTTT
TRBD1	TRBV28	TRBJ1-6	many	CASSLRTGDSPLHF	TGTGCCAGCAGTTTGCGGACAGGGGATTCACCCCTCCACTTT
TRBD2	TRBV7-2	TRBJ2-4	-	CASSVGGLAGAKNIQYF	TGTGCCAGCAGCGTAGGGGGCCTAGCGGGGGCCAAAAACATTCAGTACTTC
TRBD1	TRBV28	TRBJ2-3	-	CASSPQGGADTQYF	TGTGCCAGCAGTCCCCAAGGGGGCGCAGATACGCAGTATTTT
-	TRBV4-1	TRBJ2-5	few	CASSQVQQPGTQYF	TGCGCCAGCAGCCAAGTTCAACAGCCAGGGACCCAGTACTTC
TRBD1	TRBV11-2	TRBJ2-2	few	CASSLPTGYTGELFF	TGTGCCAGCAGCTTACCGACAGGGTACACCGGGGAGCTGTTTTTT
-	TRBV4-1	TRBJ1-2	few	CASSNPPQGNYGYTF	TGCGCCAGCAGCAACCCCCCCCAGGGGAACTATGGCTACACCTTC
-	TRBV28	TRBJ1-3	few	CASSFPGGAGNTIYF	TGTGCCAGCAGTTTCCCCGGGGGCGCTGGAAACACCATATATTTT
-	TRBV20-1	TRBJ1-2	once	CSASGLGGTSYGYTF	TGCAGTGCTAGTGGTTTGGGCGGGACGTCCTATGGCTACACCTTC
-	TRBV28	TRBJ1-1	many	CASSKSGMNTEAFF	TGTGCCAGCAGCAAAAGCGGCATGAACACTGAAGCTTTCTTT
TRBD1	TRBV28	TRBJ1-1	many	CASSRTGYTEAFF	TGTGCCAGCAGCCGGACAGGGTACACTGAAGCTTTCTTT
-	TRBV7-2	TRBJ2-7	-	CASSPPQATYEQYF	TGTGCCAGCAGCCCCCCGCAGGCCACCTACGAGCAGTACTTC
-	TRBV7-8	TRBJ1-1	few	CASSLEVGQATEAFF	TGTGCCAGCAGCTTAGAGGTGGGGCAGGCCACTGAAGCTTTCTTT
TRBD1	TRBV5-1	TRBJ1-1	many	CASSAGQGSEAFF	TGCGCCAGCAGCGCAGGACAGGGCTCTGAAGCTTTCTTT
TRBD1	TRBV20-1	TRBJ1-2	-	CSARWDRVNGYTF	TGCAGTGCTAGATGGGACAGGGTTAATGGCTACACCTTC